This T cell receptor (beta chain) stems from a study of CD8 T cells in ankylosing spondylitis (TCRdb year 2017). Concerning the study at large: The study profiled T cell receptor beta repertoires in healthy donors and ankylosing spondylitis patients to find disease-linked TCR variants. The full study cohort comprised 20 to 25 ankylosing spondylitis patients and about 110 healthy donors. Samples of peripheral blood were taken, and for ankylosing spondylitis patients, synovial fluid was collected as well.

General conclusions and limits of the study: Significant enrichment of the disease-linked clones was reported in matched synovial fluid samples from ankylosing spondylitis patients. In peripheral blood, the disease-linked clones were found at relatively low frequencies and had a CD8+ phenotype. Some motif variants were previously reported in synovial fluid and blood of reactive arthritis patients, suggesting common disease-initiation mechanisms. Blood from ankylosing spondylitis patients appeared to be characterized by a TCR beta motif composed of about eight highly homologous amino acid variants.

V is cut by 8 bases and J by 3 bases, and the space between the germline ends is 8 bases. The CDR3, cysteine through phenylalanine, is 11 amino acids long. Only CDR3 DNA remains: 33 bases, in frame from the first base. Sequences MDHEN (CDR1) and SYDVKM (CDR2) are obtained from the germline V gene. This sample was sequenced with an Illumina HiSeq 2500. Quantitative 5'-RACE with molecular barcodes was used to prepare TCR beta libraries. Per the authors' processing: A new computational method, built on a probabilistic model of VDJ rearrangement, was used to identify disease-linked TCR variants. TCRdb reprocessing: public reads trimmed at Q25 with fastp, clones called with MiXCR, in-frame beta chains kept. Each CDR3 protein appears once, grouped with its most common genes and DNA. Here the V and J calls rest on TCRdb's processing, not on the authors' analysis. The sample table lists fewer than 250,000 distinct CDR3 sequences, around 32% of them with a count of one. The top ten clones comprise roughly 4% of the sample.

This clonotype appeared a few times. Its target antigen remains unknown. No qualities accompany the bases; no much larger clone lies one base away. The source is a male donor with ankylosing spondylitis or in good health (not recorded which). Sequencing was done on a sample of blood, either unsorted or a sorted T cell fraction (not recorded which). The chain employs TRBV28 and TRBJ2-7; a confident D gene designation cannot be given. The bases read TGTGCCAGCGCCAAAGACTACGAGCAGTACTTC. Translation gives CASAKDYEQYF.